The 22 T cell receptor beta chains presented below share a single source sample, sequenced in a study of cytomegalovirus exposure and HLA in healthy donors. The PCR made use of 60 Vbeta and 13 Jbeta primers. Libraries were prepared by immunoSEQ multiplex PCR; TCRdb keeps only in-frame clonotypes and omits some of them. The sample yields roughly 200,000 clones, roughly 80% seen once. The source material was PBMCs. Source of these receptors: a man aged 30 to 45 in good health and CMV-seronegative.

V usage is TRBV14 and J usage is TRBJ2-5; the match to TRBD2 covers 12 bases. V gave up 5 bases and J gave up 5 bases; unmatched junction bases: 3. The CDR3 spans 14 residues. The germline CDR1 and CDR2 sequences are SGHDN and FVKESK. In DNA form, the CDR3 reads TGTGCCAGCAGCTACGGACTAGCGGGGGAGACCCAGTACTTC. It is translated as CASSYGLAGETQYF.

Concerning this clone: This sample includes further DNA sequences coding for the same CDR3. The chain combines TRBV5-6 with TRBJ1-1; tentatively, D is TRBD1 (5 bases). Deletions cut 1 base from V and 6 bases from J, with 13 bases between. The CDR3 extends over 14 amino acids. Germline CDR1 is SGHDT and CDR2 is YYEEEE. CDR3 region: CASSLSGPSSEAFF. Written as DNA, the CDR3 is TGTGCCAGCAGCTTGTCAGGGCCCTCGTCTGAAGCTTTCTTT.

The DNA of the CDR3 is TGTGCCAGCAGCTCCTACCGGGACAGCAATTCACCCCTCCACTTT. Translation: CASSSYRDSNSPLHF. V is TRBV7-9 and J is TRBJ1-6, with 7 bases lining up with TRBD1. The V gene's germline CDR1 is SEHNR and CDR2 FQNEAQ (reference sequence). Germline trimming cut 4 bases from V and 7 bases from J; bases unmatched to any gene: 7. The CDR3 loop spans 15 amino acids.

The V and J genes are TRBV7-6 and TRBJ1-1; perhaps TRBD1 as D (6 bases). The CDR3 spans 12 residues. Germline V gene data show CDR1 as SGHVS and CDR2 as FNYEAQ. Trimming left V 5 bases short and J 8 bases short, with 12 bases between. CDR3 DNA: TGTGCCAGCAGCCAAGGGGGGGGCGAAGCTTTCTTT. This gives the protein CASSQGGGEAFF.

V gene TRBV5-1 combines with J gene TRBJ2-7, with D perhaps matching TRBD1 (5 bases). V was clipped by 2 bases and J by 2 bases, with 11 bases between them. The CDR3 has 14 residues. Germline CDR1 reads SGHRS; CDR2 reads YFSETQ. CDR3 region: CASSLGAGTYEQYF. The CDR3 DNA reads as TGCGCCAGCAGCTTAGGAGCAGGGACCTACGAGCAGTACTTC.

The chain couples TRBV7-9 to TRBJ2-4, with 7 bases that match TRBD1. In germline, CDR1 is SEHNR, CDR2 FQNEAQ (reference sequence). The CDR3 runs 15 residues. The V and J ends lost 5 bases and 3 bases, in that order; junction bases with no gene match: 7. The chain's CDR3 is CASSVQGDGKNIQYF. In DNA, the CDR3 is TGTGCCAGCAGCGTTCAGGGGGATGGCAAAAACATTCAGTACTTC.

In this sample, this clone turned up a few times. V and J are TRBV13 and TRBJ2-7; D uncertain. Per the germline V gene, CDR1 is PRHDT and CDR2 is FYEKMQ (reference sequence). V lost 0 bases and J lost 5, with 8 bases in between. The CDR3 is made up of 13 amino acids. DNA for the CDR3: TGTGCCAGCAGCTTAGGCCAGACAAACGAGCAGTACTTC. Protein product: CASSLGQTNEQYF.

The rearrangement uses TRBV6-6 and TRBJ2-3, with 8 positions matching TRBD1. The J segment lost 4 bases and the V segment lost 2 bases, leaving 8 bases of the junction unmatched. The germline gives CDR1 MNHNY, CDR2 SVGAGI (reference sequence). The CDR3 contains 16 residues. CDR3 residues: CASSYGTGARPDTQYF. DNA of the CDR3: TGTGCCAGCAGTTACGGGACAGGCGCCCGTCCAGATACGCAGTATTTT.

The V and J genes are TRBV4-3 and TRBJ2-1; a possible D gene is TRBD2 (5 bases). Per the germline V gene, CDR1 is LGHNA and CDR2 is YSLEER. Trimming cost V 0 bases and J 3 bases, with 12 bases left between them. This CDR3 is 16 amino acids long. The DNA for the CDR3 is TGCGCCAGCAGCCAAGAAAAAGGACTGGGCTACAATGAGCAGTTCTTC. The encoded protein is CASSQEKGLGYNEQFF.

The chain carries TRBV4-3 and TRBJ2-3; 8 positions agree with TRBD2. V lost 0 bases and J lost 3; bases outside the gene matches: 8. This CDR3 contains 17 residues. Germline V lookup: CDR1 LGHNA, CDR2 YSLEER. DNA of the CDR3: TGCGCCAGCAGCCAAGAGTCGGGGGGGGCGAGTACAGATACGCAGTATTTT. This encodes CASSQESGGASTDTQYF.

The V gene is TRBV15, the J gene TRBJ2-1, with 10 bases aligning to TRBD2. This CDR3 region has 13 residues. CDR1 and CDR2 (germline): LNHNV, YYDKDF (reference sequence). V lost 10 bases and J lost 9; bases outside the gene matches: 9. The CDR3 sequence: CASKRGGNSEQFF. The CDR3, as DNA: TGTGCCAGCAAGCGGGGGGGTAATTCTGAGCAGTTCTTC.

With regard to this clone: Other DNA variants within this sample encode the same CDR3. The chain recombines TRBV10-3 with TRBJ1-1, with D unclear. This CDR3 is built from 12 residues. Trimming cost V 2 bases and J 3 bases, with 4 bases left between them. Germline V gene lookup returns CDR1 ENHRY and CDR2 SYGVKD. CDR3: CAISEVDTEAFF. CDR3 nucleotides: TGTGCCATCAGTGAGGTCGACACTGAAGCTTTCTTT.

This clone was seen only a few times. The rearrangement links TRBV4-1 to TRBJ2-5; D might be TRBD2 (6 bases). V lost 4 bases to trimming and J lost 5 bases, with 20 bases between them. This CDR3 spans 16 amino acids. Germline V CDR1 and CDR2: MGHRA, YSYEKL. This CDR3 is CASSRLMTGVGETQYF. The CDR3 region has the DNA TGCGCCAGCAGCCGCTTGATGACGGGGGTCGGGGAGACCCAGTACTTC.

The chain joins TRBV4-1 to TRBJ2-5, with 10 bases matching TRBD1. Germline lookup yields CDR1 MGHRA and CDR2 YSYEKL. The CDR3 has 15 residues. J lost 7 bases, V lost 4 bases, and 9 bases had no gene match. The CDR3 coding sequence is TGCGCCAGCAGCCGTACCGGGACAGGGGAGGGGACCCAGTACTTC. It codes for CASSRTGTGEGTQYF.

The chain is built from TRBV28 and TRBJ2-7; 8 positions match TRBD1. The V gene end was trimmed by 6 bases and the J gene end by 2 bases; junction bases not matched to a gene: 12. Germline V gene data show CDR1 as MDHEN and CDR2 as SYDVKM. The CDR3 consists of 16 residues. CDR3 residues: CASSHGQGRFTYEQYF. CDR3 coding DNA: TGTGCCAGCAGCCACGGACAGGGTAGGTTCACCTACGAGCAGTACTTC.

The sample holds a few counts of this clone. The V call is TRBV27, the J call TRBJ2-7, with 9 bases that match TRBD2. The CDR3 loop spans 15 amino acids. Germline values: CDR1 MNHEY, CDR2 SMNVEV (reference sequence). With V trimmed by 8 bases and J by 3 bases, 11 bases remained unmatched. Here the CDR3 reads CASAFGSGGNYEQYF. CDR3 in DNA: TGTGCCAGCGCCTTTGGGAGCGGGGGGAACTACGAGCAGTACTTC.

V usage is TRBV19 and J usage is TRBJ1-2; 8 bases fit TRBD1. Germline trimming cut 10 bases from V and 2 bases from J; bases unmatched to any gene: 9. This CDR3 comprises 14 residues. Germline V gene data show CDR1 as LNHDA and CDR2 as SQIVND (reference sequence). The CDR3 DNA follows: TGTGCCACGAGAAGAGGACAGGGAAACTATGGCTACACCTTC. Its protein is CATRRGQGNYGYTF.

DNA of the CDR3: TGTGCCAGCAGCGTAGAGGCCGGGGGGCGGCGGACTGAAGCTTTCTTT. This translates into CASSVEAGGRRTEAFF. V gene TRBV9 combines with J gene TRBJ1-1, with D perhaps TRBD1 (6 bases). The CDR3 is 16 residues long. The germline V gene encodes CDR1 SGDLS and CDR2 YYNGEE. Trimming removed 0 bases at V and 5 bases at J, with 17 bases between. The full variable domain, its missing parts supplied by reference TRBV9 and TRBJ1-1, is DSGVTQTPKHLITATGQRVTLRCSPRSGDLSVYWYQQSLDQGLQFLIQYYNGEERAKGNILERFSAQQFPDLHSELNLSSLELGDSALYFCASSVEAGGRRTEAFFGQGTRLTVV.

The rearrangement joins TRBV5-1 to TRBJ2-6; 12 bases are a match to TRBD1. Germline trimming cut 4 bases from V and 3 bases from J; bases unmatched to any gene: 11. Germline assignment: CDR1 SGHRS and CDR2 YFSETQ. The CDR3 loop spans 19 amino acids. The CDR3 coding sequence is TGCGCCAGCAGCCGGGACAGGGGGCGCCTAACTCTTGGGGCCAACGTCCTGACTTTC. It translates to CASSRDRGRLTLGANVLTF.

The rearrangement joins TRBV7-2 to TRBJ2-7, with 9 bases fitting TRBD1. Germline CDR1 SGHTA, CDR2 FQGNSA. V was clipped by 1 base and J by 3 bases; unmatched bases: 7. This CDR3 region has 16 residues. CDR3: CASSLGGQGMGYEQYF. The CDR3 DNA reads TGTGCCAGCAGCTTAGGTGGACAGGGGATGGGCTACGAGCAGTACTTC.

This chain links TRBV2 with TRBJ1-1, with D tentatively TRBD1 (6 bases). The germline V gene has CDR1 SNHLY and CDR2 FYNNEI. Trimming took 2 bases from V and 0 from J, leaving 22 bases between them. The CDR3 covers 19 residues. The CDR3 nucleotides read TGTGCCAGCAGTGAACTTTCGCCCAGGGGCGAAATAATGAACACTGAAGCTTTCTTT. Translation: CASSELSPRGEIMNTEAFF. Full variable domain (missing parts from reference TRBV2 and TRBJ1-1): EPEVTQTPSHQVTQMGQEVILRCVPISNHLYFYWYRQILGQKVEFLVSFYNNEISEKSEIFDDQFSVERPDGSNFTLKIRSTKLEDSAMYFCASSELSPRGEIMNTEAFFGQGTRLTVV.

V usage is TRBV10-3 and J usage is TRBJ1-3, with D unresolved. From germline, CDR1 is ENHRY and CDR2 SYGVKD. The CDR3 contains 15 residues. Trimming stripped 8 bases from V and 1 base from J, with 15 bases between. In DNA, the CDR3 is TGTGCCATCGGCGACCTTCGGGGTTCTGGAAACACCATATATTTT. Protein sequence: CAIGDLRGSGNTIYF.